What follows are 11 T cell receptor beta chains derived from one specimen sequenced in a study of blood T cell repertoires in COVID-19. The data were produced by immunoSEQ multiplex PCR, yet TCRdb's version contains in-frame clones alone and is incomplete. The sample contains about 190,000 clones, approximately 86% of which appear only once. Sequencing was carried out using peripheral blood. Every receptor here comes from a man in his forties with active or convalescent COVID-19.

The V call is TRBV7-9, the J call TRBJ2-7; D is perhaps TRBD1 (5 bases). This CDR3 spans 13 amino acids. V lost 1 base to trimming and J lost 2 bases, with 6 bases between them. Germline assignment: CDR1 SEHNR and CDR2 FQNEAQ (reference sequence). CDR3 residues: CASSLDRTYEQYF. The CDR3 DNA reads TGTGCCAGCAGCTTAGACAGGACCTACGAGCAGTACTTC.

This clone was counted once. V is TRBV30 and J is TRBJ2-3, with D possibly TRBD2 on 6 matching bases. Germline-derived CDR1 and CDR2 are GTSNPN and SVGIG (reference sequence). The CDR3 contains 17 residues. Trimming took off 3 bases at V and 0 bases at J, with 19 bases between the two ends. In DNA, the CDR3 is TGTGCCTGGAGGGAGGGGTGGGGATCAACTAGCACAGATACGCAGTATTTT. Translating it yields CAWREGWGSTSTDTQYF.

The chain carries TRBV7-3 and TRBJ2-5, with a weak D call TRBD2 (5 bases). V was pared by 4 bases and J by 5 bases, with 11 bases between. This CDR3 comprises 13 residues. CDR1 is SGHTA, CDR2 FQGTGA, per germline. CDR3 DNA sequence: TGTGCCAGCAGCTCAAAAGGCGGGGAGACCCAGTACTTC. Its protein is CASSSKGGETQYF.

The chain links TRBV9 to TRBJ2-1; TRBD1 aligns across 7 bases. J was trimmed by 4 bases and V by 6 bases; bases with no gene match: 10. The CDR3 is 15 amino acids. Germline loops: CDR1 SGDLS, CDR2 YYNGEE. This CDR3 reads CASTRSGQDYNEQFF. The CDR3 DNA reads TGTGCCAGCACCCGTAGTGGACAGGATTACAATGAGCAGTTCTTC.

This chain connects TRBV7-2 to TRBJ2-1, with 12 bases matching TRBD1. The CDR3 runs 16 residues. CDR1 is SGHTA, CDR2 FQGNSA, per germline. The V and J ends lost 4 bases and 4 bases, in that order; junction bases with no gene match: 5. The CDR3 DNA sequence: TGTGCCAGCAGCTCGGGACAGGGGGCGTTTTACAATGAGCAGTTCTTC. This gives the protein CASSSGQGAFYNEQFF. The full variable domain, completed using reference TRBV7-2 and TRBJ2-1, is GAGVSQSPSNKVTEKGKDVELRCDPISGHTALYWYRQSLGQGLEFLIYFQGNSAPDKSGLPSDRFSAERTGGSVSTLTIQRTQQEDSAVYLCASSSGQGAFYNEQFFGPGTRLTVL.

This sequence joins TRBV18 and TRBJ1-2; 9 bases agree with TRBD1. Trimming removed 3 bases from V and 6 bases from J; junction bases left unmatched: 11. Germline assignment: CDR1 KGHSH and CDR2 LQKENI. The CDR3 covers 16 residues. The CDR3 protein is CASSPGTGKLNDGYTF. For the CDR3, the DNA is TGTGCCAGCTCACCCGGGACAGGGAAGTTAAACGATGGCTACACCTTC.

In DNA, the CDR3 is TGTGCCTGGTCTACAGGGGGAGGAAACATTCAGTACTTC. The encoded protein is CAWSTGGGNIQYF. The chain is built from TRBV30 and TRBJ2-4; 8 bases line up with TRBD1. Germline V gene lookup returns CDR1 GTSNPN and CDR2 SVGIG (reference sequence). CDR3 size: 13 residues. Unmatched junction bases numbered 6, after V lost 5 bases and J lost 6 bases.

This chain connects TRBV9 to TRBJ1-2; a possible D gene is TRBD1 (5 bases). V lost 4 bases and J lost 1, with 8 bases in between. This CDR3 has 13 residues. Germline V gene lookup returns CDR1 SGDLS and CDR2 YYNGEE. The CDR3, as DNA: TGTGCCAGCAGCTCCGACAGTAACTATGGCTACACCTTC. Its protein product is CASSSDSNYGYTF.

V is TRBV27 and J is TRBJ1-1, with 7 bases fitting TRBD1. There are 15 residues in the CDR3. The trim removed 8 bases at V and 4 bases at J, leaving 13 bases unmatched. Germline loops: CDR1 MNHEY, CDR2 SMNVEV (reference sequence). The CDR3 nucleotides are TGTGCCAGCCGCTTTAGACAGGGTGGTAGCACTGAAGCTTTCTTT. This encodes CASRFRQGGSTEAFF.

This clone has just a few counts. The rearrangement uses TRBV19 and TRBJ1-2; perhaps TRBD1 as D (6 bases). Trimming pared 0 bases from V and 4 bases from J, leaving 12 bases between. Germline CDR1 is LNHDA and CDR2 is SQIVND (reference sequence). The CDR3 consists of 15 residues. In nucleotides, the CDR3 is TGTGCCAGTAGTATAGATCGACAGGCGTTCTATGGCTACACCTTC. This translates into CASSIDRQAFYGYTF.

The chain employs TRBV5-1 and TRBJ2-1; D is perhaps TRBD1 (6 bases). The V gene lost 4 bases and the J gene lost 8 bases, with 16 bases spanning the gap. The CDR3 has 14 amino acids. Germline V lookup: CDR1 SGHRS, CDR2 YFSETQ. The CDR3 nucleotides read TGCGCCAGCAGCCACCGACTCACAGGGTATGAGCAGTTCTTC. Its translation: CASSHRLTGYEQFF.